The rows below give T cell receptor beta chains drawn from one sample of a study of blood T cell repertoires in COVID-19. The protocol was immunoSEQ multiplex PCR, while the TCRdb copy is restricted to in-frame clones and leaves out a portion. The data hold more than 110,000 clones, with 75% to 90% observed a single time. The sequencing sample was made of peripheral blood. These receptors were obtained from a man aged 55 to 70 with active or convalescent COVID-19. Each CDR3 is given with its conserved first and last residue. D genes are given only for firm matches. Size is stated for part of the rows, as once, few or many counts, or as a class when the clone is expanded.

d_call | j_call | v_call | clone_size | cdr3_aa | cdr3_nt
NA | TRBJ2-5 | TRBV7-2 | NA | CASSLSPQSGQETQYF | TGTGCCAGCAGCTTAAGCCCTCAATCGGGCCAAGAGACCCAGTACTTC
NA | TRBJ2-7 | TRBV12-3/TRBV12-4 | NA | CASSPVQSYEQYF | TGTGCCAGCAGTCCTGTACAGAGCTACGAGCAGTACTTC
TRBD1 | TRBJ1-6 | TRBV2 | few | CASSSTGDRFYSPLHF | TGTGCCAGCAGTTCAACAGGGGACCGATTCTATTCACCCCTCCACTTT
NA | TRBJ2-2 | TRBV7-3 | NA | CASSRLASADTGELFF | TGTGCCAGCAGCCGTCTAGCGTCTGCGGACACCGGGGAGCTGTTTTTT
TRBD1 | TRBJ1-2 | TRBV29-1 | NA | CSGTGGDSYGYTF | TGCAGCGGGACAGGGGGCGATAGCTATGGCTACACCTTC
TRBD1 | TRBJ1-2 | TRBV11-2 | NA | CASSPPDRGGLVYGYTF | TGTGCCAGCAGCCCCCCGGACAGGGGGGGACTGGTCTATGGCTACACCTTC
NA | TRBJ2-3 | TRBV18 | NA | CASSPPAAGDTQYF | TGTGCCAGCTCACCACCTGCGGCGGGGGATACGCAGTATTTT
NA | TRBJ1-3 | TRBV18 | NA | CASSPGSGGNTIYF | TGTGCCAGCTCACCCGGGTCTGGTGGAAACACCATATATTTT
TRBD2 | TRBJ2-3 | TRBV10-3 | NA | CAISPGTSGVGSTDTQYF | TGTGCCATCAGCCCCGGGACTAGCGGGGTTGGGAGCACAGATACGCAGTATTTT
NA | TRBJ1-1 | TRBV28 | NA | CASSPTANTEAFF | TGTGCCAGCAGTCCGACAGCTAACACTGAAGCTTTCTTT
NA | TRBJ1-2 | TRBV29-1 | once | CSVEKGGAGGYTF | TGCAGCGTTGAAAAGGGGGGGGCAGGAGGCTACACCTTC
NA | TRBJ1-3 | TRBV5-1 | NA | CASSLGGAGNTIYF | TGCGCCAGCAGCTTGGGCGGGGCTGGAAACACCATATATTTT
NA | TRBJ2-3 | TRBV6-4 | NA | CASSDAELTDTQYF | TGTGCCAGCAGTGATGCGGAGCTCACAGATACGCAGTATTTT
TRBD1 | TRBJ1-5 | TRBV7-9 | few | CASSLGAGRGQGASQPQHF | TGTGCCAGCAGCTTAGGGGCGGGAAGAGGACAGGGGGCCAGTCAGCCCCAGCATTTT
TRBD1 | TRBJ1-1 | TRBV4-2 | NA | CASSQGPGQEDTEAFF | TGTGCCAGCAGCCAAGGGCCGGGACAGGAGGACACTGAAGCTTTCTTT
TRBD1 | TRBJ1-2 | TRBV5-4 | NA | CASSPRDRGGYTF | TGTGCCAGCAGCCCCAGGGACAGGGGTGGCTACACCTTC
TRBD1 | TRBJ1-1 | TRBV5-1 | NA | CASSYQGDTEAFF | TGCGCCAGCAGCTACCAGGGGGACACTGAAGCTTTCTTT